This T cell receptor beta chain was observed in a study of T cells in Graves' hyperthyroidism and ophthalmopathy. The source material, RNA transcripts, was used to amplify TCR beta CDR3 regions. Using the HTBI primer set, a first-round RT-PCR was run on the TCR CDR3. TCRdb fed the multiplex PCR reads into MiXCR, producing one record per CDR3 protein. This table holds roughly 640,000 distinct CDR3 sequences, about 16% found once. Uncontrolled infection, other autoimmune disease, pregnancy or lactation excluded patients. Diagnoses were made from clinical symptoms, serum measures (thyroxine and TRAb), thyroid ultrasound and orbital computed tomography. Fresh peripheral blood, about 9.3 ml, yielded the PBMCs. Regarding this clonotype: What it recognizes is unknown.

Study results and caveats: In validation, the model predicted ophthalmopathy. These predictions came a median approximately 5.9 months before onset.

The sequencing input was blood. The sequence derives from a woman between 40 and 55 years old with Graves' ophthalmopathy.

CDR3 loop: CASSFRGVQVETQYF. The CDR3 bases are TGTGCCAGCAGTTTTAGGGGGGTACAAGTAGAGACCCAGTACTTC. This chain uses TRBV12-3 or TRBV12-4 with TRBJ2-5, with D tentatively TRBD1 or TRBD2 (6 bases each). Trimming removed 3 bases at V and 4 bases at J, with 15 bases between. The CDR3 runs 15 residues.